These T cell receptor beta chains were read from a single sample in a study of cytomegalovirus exposure and HLA in healthy donors. Assay used: immunoSEQ multiplex PCR; TCRdb lists only in-frame clones, some missing. The sample includes about 31,000 clones, around 40% of them seen just once. The sequencing input was PBMCs. The source is a woman in her 50s in good health and CMV-seronegative. Both conserved end residues are part of each CDR3. Fields, in order: V gene, CDR3 length, clone size, J gene, CDR3 protein. Some rows have no size entry. The others give once, few or many, or a class for an expanded clone.

V gene: TRBV10-3; CDR3 length: 13; clone size: .; J gene: TRBJ2-3; CDR3 protein: CAVGGGGTDTQYF
V gene: TRBV6-5; CDR3 length: 16; clone size: .; J gene: TRBJ2-7; CDR3 protein: CASSYSTGSVAYEQYF
V gene: TRBV6-5; CDR3 length: 15; clone size: .; J gene: TRBJ1-4; CDR3 protein: CASRTTRGFREKLFF
V gene: TRBV7-6; CDR3 length: 13; clone size: .; J gene: TRBJ2-5; CDR3 protein: CASSPRQGETQYF
V gene: TRBV29-1; CDR3 length: 14; clone size: .; J gene: TRBJ2-7; CDR3 protein: CSVHPGGGVGEQYF
V gene: TRBV30; CDR3 length: 14; clone size: .; J gene: TRBJ1-4; CDR3 protein: CAWGPGGPNEKLFF
V gene: TRBV19; CDR3 length: 15; clone size: .; J gene: TRBJ1-5; CDR3 protein: CASRKQGIGNQPQHF
V gene: TRBV23-1; CDR3 length: 14; clone size: once; J gene: TRBJ2-7; CDR3 protein: CGTSGSGTSDEQYF
V gene: TRBV2; CDR3 length: 12; clone size: few; J gene: TRBJ1-5; CDR3 protein: CASREDRGGAHF
V gene: TRBV14; CDR3 length: 13; clone size: .; J gene: TRBJ1-1; CDR3 protein: CASSQVGGLGAFF
V gene: TRBV7-9; CDR3 length: 13; clone size: .; J gene: TRBJ1-2; CDR3 protein: CASSLPQGAGYTF
V gene: TRBV9; CDR3 length: 14; clone size: .; J gene: TRBJ1-1; CDR3 protein: CASSLTGGNTEAFF
V gene: TRBV11-2; CDR3 length: 13; clone size: .; J gene: TRBJ1-2; CDR3 protein: CASSPSRGEGYTF
V gene: TRBV28; CDR3 length: 13; clone size: .; J gene: TRBJ1-2; CDR3 protein: CASSRQANYGYTF
V gene: TRBV11-2; CDR3 length: 15; clone size: .; J gene: TRBJ1-4; CDR3 protein: CASSHTPKSGEKLFF
V gene: TRBV9; CDR3 length: 17; clone size: few; J gene: TRBJ2-6; CDR3 protein: CASRTGGLSDGANVLTF
V gene: TRBV10-3; CDR3 length: 17; clone size: .; J gene: TRBJ2-2; CDR3 protein: CAISESNGGRDTGELFF
V gene: TRBV5-1; CDR3 length: 15; clone size: few; J gene: TRBJ2-3; CDR3 protein: CASREESYGTDTQYF